The T cell receptor (beta chain) described here comes from a study of control samples from healthy donors and cancer patients. This clone occurred once. Germline CDR1 reads SGHVS; CDR2 reads FNYEAQ. The CDR3 covers 16 residues. Trimming pared 5 bases from V and 0 bases from J, leaving 16 bases between. Produced via immunoSEQ multiplex PCR; TCRdb's table is partial and in-frame only. The data hold 84,000 or so clones, with 91% observed a single time. The chain combines TRBV7-6 with TRBJ2-5, with D possibly matching TRBD2 (5 bases). What was sequenced was blood. The TCR originated in a man in his fifties in good health. Here the CDR3 reads CASSLNPTINQETQYF. DNA of the CDR3: TGTGCCAGCAGCCTGAACCCGACTATCAACCAAGAGACCCAGTACTTC. Complete variable domain (other parts from reference TRBV7-6 and TRBJ2-5): GAGVSQSPRYKVTKRGQDVALRCDPISGHVSLYWYRQALGQGPEFLTYFNYEAQQDKSGLPNDRFSAERPEGSISTLTIQRTEQRDSAMYRCASSLNPTINQETQYFGPGTRLLVL.